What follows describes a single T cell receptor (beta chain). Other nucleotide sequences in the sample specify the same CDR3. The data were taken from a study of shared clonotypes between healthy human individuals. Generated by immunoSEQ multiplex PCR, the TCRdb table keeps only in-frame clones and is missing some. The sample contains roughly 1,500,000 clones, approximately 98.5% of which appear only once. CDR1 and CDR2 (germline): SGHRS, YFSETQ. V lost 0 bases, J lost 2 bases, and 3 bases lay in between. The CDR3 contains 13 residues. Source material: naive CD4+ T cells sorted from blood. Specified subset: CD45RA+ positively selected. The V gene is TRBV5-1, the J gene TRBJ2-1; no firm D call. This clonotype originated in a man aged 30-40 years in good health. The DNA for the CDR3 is TGCGCCAGCAGCTTGGGCCCCTACAATGAGCAGTTCTTC. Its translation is CASSLGPYNEQFF.